This T cell receptor (beta chain) was recorded in a study of T-cell reconstitution after alpha-beta-depleted transplantation in children. Study-wide points: T-cell numbers and diversity one year post-transplant derived largely from freshly generated T cells. The study reportedly traced alpha-beta T cells about two months after transplant to several hundred expanded graft clones.

This clonotype was observed at least ten times. The antigen is undetermined. This CDR3 has 16 residues. The trim removed 3 bases at V and 2 bases at J, leaving 5 bases unmatched. Researchers prepared the TCRbeta library using unique molecular identifiers, the study reports. In TCRdb, the PCR reads were re-called with MiXCR into one record per CDR3 protein. This sample has about 170,000 distinct CDR3 sequences, with 11% found just once. This sequence was found in a boy younger than 10 with acute myeloid leukemia, due to receive a stem cell transplant. The gene calls are TRBV12-3 or TRBV12-4 and TRBJ2-4; 9 bases match TRBD1. The sequences come from PBMCs, collected before TCRalphabeta/CD19-depleted stem cell transplant. The CDR3 sequence: CASSFRGQGTKNIQYF. The DNA for the CDR3 is TGTGCCAGCAGTTTCAGGGGACAGGGTACCAAAAACATTCAGTACTTC.